A single sample is the source of the 30 T cell receptor beta chains below, sequenced in a study of identical twins. Via MiXCR, TCRdb re-called the 5' RACE reads, giving one row per CDR3 protein. The table includes about 390,000 distinct CDR3 sequences, 9% detected once. Sample: naive T cells sorted from blood. Receptors originate from a woman aged 50 to 60 in good health.

This clonotype was seen many times. The chain recombines TRBV20-1 with TRBJ2-7; 9 nucleotides match TRBD2. CDR1 DFQATT and CDR2 SNEGSKA come from the germline V gene (reference sequence). This CDR3 region has 14 residues. Trimming at V came to 2 bases and at J to 2 bases, leaving 4 bases not matched to a gene. The CDR3 reads CSARPGLATYEQYF. In nucleotides, the CDR3 is TGCAGTGCTAGACCGGGACTAGCAACCTACGAGCAGTACTTC.

A few counts support this clonotype. The chain couples TRBV5-1 to TRBJ2-3, with D uncertain. Germline V CDR1 and CDR2: SGHRS, YFSETQ. V dropped 6 bases and J dropped 4 bases, with 9 bases sitting between them. The CDR3 contains 12 residues. The CDR3: CASKLHPDTQYF. In DNA form, the CDR3 reads TGCGCCAGCAAGCTCCACCCAGATACGCAGTATTTT.

The V gene is TRBV28, the J gene TRBJ2-1; 9 bases match TRBD1. Germline trimming cut 2 bases from V and 6 bases from J; bases unmatched to any gene: 5. The CDR3 spans 15 residues. Germline V lookup: CDR1 MDHEN, CDR2 SYDVKM. The CDR3 region is CASSLPGQGFNEQFF. CDR3 nucleotides: TGTGCCAGCAGTTTACCGGGACAGGGTTTCAATGAGCAGTTCTTC.

The chain links TRBV5-5 to TRBJ1-4, with a tentative D call TRBD1 (6 bases). V was trimmed by 0 bases and J by 7 bases, leaving 13 bases between them. Germline V gene lookup returns CDR1 SGHKS and CDR2 YYEKEE (reference sequence). This CDR3 contains 15 residues. The CDR3 DNA reads as TGTGCCAGCAGCTTGGCCGGGGGCGGACCTGAAAAACTGTTTTTT. It yields the protein CASSLAGGGPEKLFF.

This chain joins TRBV4-1 and TRBJ2-7; a possible D gene is TRBD2 (6 bases). CDR1 and CDR2 (germline): MGHRA, YSYEKL. CDR3 length: 15 residues. Trimming stripped 0 bases from V and 5 bases from J, with 14 bases between. CDR3 region: CASSQDHPGGDEQYF. The CDR3 region has the DNA TGCGCCAGCAGCCAAGATCATCCAGGCGGGGACGAGCAGTACTTC.

This clonotype showed up many times. This rearrangement joins TRBV5-1 to TRBJ2-6; D is uncertain. In germline, CDR1 is SGHRS, CDR2 YFSETQ. The CDR3 extends over 15 amino acids. The V end lost 0 bases, the J end lost 0 bases, and 4 bases lay between the germline ends. CDR3 residues: CASSLGPSGANVLTF. The CDR3 DNA reads as TGCGCCAGCAGCTTGGGACCCTCTGGGGCCAACGTCCTGACTTTC.

This clonotype was detected many times. The V gene is TRBV2, the J gene TRBJ1-3; D uncertain. Trimming pared 3 bases from V and 4 bases from J, leaving 4 bases between. Germline CDR1 and CDR2: SNHLY and FYNNEI. This CDR3 spans 12 amino acids. In DNA, the CDR3 is TGTGCCAGCAGTGAGGGAGGAAACACCATATATTTT. This translates into CASSEGGNTIYF.

Many counts were recorded for this clonotype. This chain's CDR3 is CSARDARNSYEQYF. CDR3 DNA sequence: TGCAGTGCTAGAGATGCACGTAACTCCTACGAGCAGTACTTC. The chain uses TRBV20-1 and TRBJ2-7; D is uncertain. This CDR3 is 14 amino acids long. Trimming took off 0 bases at V and 0 bases at J, with 9 bases between the two ends. CDR1 DFQATT and CDR2 SNEGSKA come from the germline V gene (reference sequence).

This clonotype was recorded many times. The gene calls are TRBV29-1 and TRBJ1-1; the D is unclear. Germline values: CDR1 SQVTM, CDR2 ANQGSEA. The CDR3 covers 9 residues. Between the trimmed V and J ends, which lost 4 bases and 10 bases, there was a span of 7 bases. The CDR3 reads CSVGEPAFF. The CDR3 nucleotides are TGCAGCGTTGGGGAACCAGCTTTCTTT.

This clonotype appeared a few times. This sequence joins TRBV7-7 and TRBJ2-2, with D hard to call. The germline V and J ends were trimmed by 4 bases and 4 bases, with 13 bases remaining between them. The CDR3 runs 15 residues. The germline CDR1 and CDR2 sequences are SSHAT and FNYEAQ (reference sequence). CDR3 nucleotides: TGTGCCAGCAGCTCATCGAGTCTCGGCACCGGGGAGCTGTTTTTT. Encoded protein: CASSSSSLGTGELFF.

The chain links TRBV5-1 to TRBJ2-5; D ambiguous. The CDR3 is made up of 14 amino acids. With 5 bases removed from V and 1 base from J, the gap between germline ends came to 12 bases. CDR1 SGHRS and CDR2 YFSETQ come from the germline V gene. This CDR3 is CASSQGRLQETQYF. The CDR3, as DNA: TGCGCCAGCAGTCAAGGACGGCTCCAAGAGACCCAGTACTTC.

This clonotype was counted only a few times. The chain couples TRBV7-9 to TRBJ2-2, with TRBD2 as a possible D gene (5 bases). Germline values: CDR1 SEHNR, CDR2 FQNEAQ (reference sequence). V shed 5 bases and J shed 0 bases, with 16 bases lying between them. The CDR3 covers 17 residues. The CDR3 nucleotides read TGTGCCAGCAGCATAGATCCGAGACTACCGAACACCGGGGAGCTGTTTTTT. Protein sequence: CASSIDPRLPNTGELFF.

As for this clonotype: At one end, the junction sequence differs from germline, possibly due to a read error. The chain is built from TRBV10-3 and TRBJ2-3; D is ambiguous. CDR1 and CDR2 (germline): ENHRY, SYGVKD. This CDR3 region has 14 residues. CDR3 in DNA: TGTGCCATAAGTGAGAGTTCTAGCACAGATACGCAGTATTTT. Its protein is CAISESSSTDTQYF.

This clonotype was counted only a few times. This chain links TRBV7-6 with TRBJ2-1, with 10 bases lining up with TRBD2. This CDR3 contains 16 residues. The germline V gene has CDR1 SGHVS and CDR2 FNYEAQ. The V segment lost 1 base and the J segment 6 bases; nucleotides outside the gene matches: 6. CDR3 region: CASSLGSSGRANEQFF. The CDR3 coding sequence is TGTGCCAGCAGCTTAGGTTCCAGCGGGAGGGCCAATGAGCAGTTCTTC.

This clonotype was detected only a few times. This chain joins TRBV6-5 and TRBJ2-2; 8 positions agree with TRBD1. The junction had 7 bases not matched to a gene; V was cut back by 5 bases and J by 5 bases. CDR1 and CDR2 from the germline V gene are MNHEY and SVGAGI. The CDR3 covers 15 residues. The CDR3 nucleotides are TGTGCCAGCAGTCGGCCGGGACAGGTTACCGGGGAGCTGTTTTTT. It specifies CASSRPGQVTGELFF.

Ten or more counts support this clonotype. The rearrangement links TRBV4-2 to TRBJ2-1; D perhaps matches TRBD2 (6 bases). Trimming shortened V by 0 bases and J by 12 bases, and 15 bases separated the two germline ends. The CDR3 is 14 residues long. Germline V gene data show CDR1 as LGHNA and CDR2 as YNFKEQ. The CDR3: CASSQDMEGPGQFF. The CDR3 DNA sequence: TGTGCCAGCAGCCAAGACATGGAGGGACCAGGGCAGTTCTTC.

CDR3: CASSTGTGFYNEQFF. CDR3 coding DNA: TGTGCCAGCTCAACCGGGACAGGGTTTTACAATGAGCAGTTCTTC. The rearrangement joins TRBV18 to TRBJ2-1; 9 nucleotides agree with TRBD1. This CDR3 has 15 residues. V lost 5 bases to trimming and J lost 4 bases; unmatched junction nucleotides: 6. Looked up from germline, CDR1 is KGHSH and CDR2 is LQKENI.

This clonotype has a count of ten or more. V is TRBV5-1 and J is TRBJ1-1; D is unclear. Germline CDR1 reads SGHRS; CDR2 reads YFSETQ. This CDR3 is 14 amino acids long. V lost 3 bases, J lost 6 bases, and 15 bases lay in between. CDR3 sequence (DNA): TGCGCCAGCAGCTCTACTTCGTGGCGATCTGAAGCTTTCTTT. This sequence encodes CASSSTSWRSEAFF.

CDR3 bases: TGCGCCAGCAGCCAAGAGGCGCGGGACTCAGATACGCAGTATTTT. Translated, it gives CASSQEARDSDTQYF. The chain employs TRBV4-1 and TRBJ2-3; TRBD2 might be the D (6 bases). V lost 0 bases, J lost 4 bases, and 11 bases lay in between. The CDR3 covers 15 residues. Germline CDR1 MGHRA, CDR2 YSYEKL.

The chain joins TRBV3-1 to TRBJ2-6; 9 bases fit TRBD1. The germline V gene encodes CDR1 LGHDT and CDR2 YNNKEL (reference sequence). With V trimmed by 1 base and J by 0 bases, 4 bases remained unmatched. The CDR3 is 18 residues long. CDR3 nucleotide sequence: TGTGCCAGCAGCCAAGGGCCGGGACAGGGCTCTGGGGCCAACGTCCTGACTTTC. Its protein product is CASSQGPGQGSGANVLTF.

This clonotype occurred a few times. The chain has TRBV25-1 and TRBJ1-2; 7 nucleotides align to TRBD1. This CDR3 region has 12 residues. After removal of 4 bases from V and 7 bases from J, the junction contained 3 bases not matched to a gene. Germline V lookup: CDR1 MGHDK, CDR2 SYGVNS. The CDR3 DNA reads as TGTGCCAGCAGTGGACAGGGCGCTGGCTACACCTTC. Protein: CASSGQGAGYTF.

This clonotype was found a few times. V and J are TRBV29-1 and TRBJ2-7; tentative D call: TRBD1 (5 bases). Germline values: CDR1 SQVTM, CDR2 ANQGSEA. There are 14 residues in the CDR3. The ends were cut back, 1 base at V and 6 bases at J, with 16 bases in the middle. The CDR3 sequence is CSVEVRQGSAEQYF. In DNA, the CDR3 is TGCAGCGTTGAAGTTCGCCAGGGTTCGGCCGAGCAGTACTTC.

This clonotype has just a few counts. The chain links TRBV12-3 or TRBV12-4 to TRBJ2-1; 7 positions agree with TRBD2. The V and J ends lost 5 bases and 8 bases, in that order; junction bases with no gene match: 9. This CDR3 contains 14 residues. The CDR3 loop reads CASSPRTSSDEQFF. DNA for the CDR3: TGTGCCAGCAGTCCCCGGACTAGTAGCGATGAGCAGTTCTTC.

This clonotype was seen ten or more times. The chain links TRBV4-1 to TRBJ2-2; D is possibly TRBD2 (6 bases). The V gene lost 6 bases and the J gene lost 2 bases, with 13 bases spanning the gap. Germline V gene sequence: CDR1 MGHRA, CDR2 YSYEKL. There are 15 residues in the CDR3. CDR3 sequence (DNA): TGCGCCAGCAGGCTGGAGGGAATTAACACCGGGGAGCTGTTTTTT. Its translation is CASRLEGINTGELFF.

At least ten counts were recorded for this clonotype. The chain has TRBV28 and TRBJ2-7, with no clear D. In germline, CDR1 is MDHEN, CDR2 SYDVKM. The CDR3 is 11 amino acids. Trimming stripped 6 bases from V and 6 bases from J, with 9 bases between. The CDR3 is CASRSLGEQYF. The DNA for the CDR3 is TGTGCCAGCAGGAGCCTCGGCGAGCAGTACTTC.

The V gene is TRBV30, the J gene TRBJ1-1, with TRBD1 identical over 8 bases. Trimming cost V 2 bases and J 3 bases; bases outside gene matches: 5. CDR3 length equals 14 residues. Per germline, CDR1 GTSNPN and CDR2 SVGIG (reference sequence). Here the CDR3 DNA reads TGTGCCTGGAGTACCCGACAGGGGCACACTGAAGCTTTCTTT. Its protein product is CAWSTRQGHTEAFF. Variable domain in full (rest from reference TRBV30 and TRBJ1-1): SQTIHQWPATLVQPVGSPLSLECTVEGTSNPNLYWYRQAAGRGLQLLFYSVGIGQISSEVPQNLSASRPQDRQFILSSKKLLLSDSGFYLCAWSTRQGHTEAFFGQGTRLTVV.

The chain carries TRBV6-4 and TRBJ2-1; 12 bases are a match to TRBD2. The junction had 5 bases not matched to a gene; V was cut back by 5 bases and J by 6 bases. There are 15 residues in the CDR3. Germline assignment: CDR1 MRHNA and CDR2 SNTAGT. The CDR3 sequence is CASSKGTSGLNEQFF. The CDR3 nucleotides read TGTGCCAGCAGTAAGGGGACTAGCGGGCTCAATGAGCAGTTCTTC.

This clonotype has a count of ten or more. The genes are TRBV5-1 and TRBJ2-1; TRBD2 aligns across 15 bases. There are 15 residues in the CDR3. Germline CDR1 SGHRS, CDR2 YFSETQ. V dropped 4 bases and J dropped 10; count of bases not matched to a gene: 6. CDR3 residues: CASSPGLAGGEEQFF. The CDR3 DNA is TGCGCCAGCAGCCCGGGACTAGCGGGAGGAGAGGAGCAGTTCTTC.

The V call is TRBV3-1, the J call TRBJ2-7; D possibly corresponds to TRBD2 (7 bases). The V end lost 3 bases, the J end lost 4 bases, and 25 bases lay between the germline ends. CDR1 is LGHDT, CDR2 YNNKEL, per germline (reference sequence). CDR3 length equals 18 residues. CDR3 sequence: CASSHQPLGGAQQYEQYF. For the CDR3, the DNA is TGTGCCAGCAGCCATCAACCCTTGGGGGGGGCTCAACAGTACGAGCAGTACTTC.

In its sample, this clonotype was seen a few times. The rearrangement links TRBV3-1 to TRBJ2-3, with 13 bases lining up with TRBD2. The germline CDR1 and CDR2 sequences are LGHDT and YNNKEL (reference sequence). CDR3 length equals 14 residues. V lost 8 bases to trimming and J lost 4 bases; unmatched junction nucleotides: 3. CDR3 DNA sequence: TGTGCCAGCTCCGGGACTAGCGGGGCAGATACGCAGTATTTT. This translates into CASSGTSGADTQYF.